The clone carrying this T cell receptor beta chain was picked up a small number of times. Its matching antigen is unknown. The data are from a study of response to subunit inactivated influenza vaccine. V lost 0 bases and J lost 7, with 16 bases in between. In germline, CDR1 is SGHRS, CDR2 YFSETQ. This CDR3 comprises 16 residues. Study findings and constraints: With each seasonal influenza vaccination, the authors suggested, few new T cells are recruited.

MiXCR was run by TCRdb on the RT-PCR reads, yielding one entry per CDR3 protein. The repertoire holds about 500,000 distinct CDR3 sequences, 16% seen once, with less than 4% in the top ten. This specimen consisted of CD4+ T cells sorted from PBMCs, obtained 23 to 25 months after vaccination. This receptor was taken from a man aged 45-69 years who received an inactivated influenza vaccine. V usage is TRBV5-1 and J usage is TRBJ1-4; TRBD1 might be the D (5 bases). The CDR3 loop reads CASSLDVGQGSEKLFF. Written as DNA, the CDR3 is TGCGCCAGCAGCTTGGATGTCGGTCAGGGTAGTGAAAAACTGTTTTTT.